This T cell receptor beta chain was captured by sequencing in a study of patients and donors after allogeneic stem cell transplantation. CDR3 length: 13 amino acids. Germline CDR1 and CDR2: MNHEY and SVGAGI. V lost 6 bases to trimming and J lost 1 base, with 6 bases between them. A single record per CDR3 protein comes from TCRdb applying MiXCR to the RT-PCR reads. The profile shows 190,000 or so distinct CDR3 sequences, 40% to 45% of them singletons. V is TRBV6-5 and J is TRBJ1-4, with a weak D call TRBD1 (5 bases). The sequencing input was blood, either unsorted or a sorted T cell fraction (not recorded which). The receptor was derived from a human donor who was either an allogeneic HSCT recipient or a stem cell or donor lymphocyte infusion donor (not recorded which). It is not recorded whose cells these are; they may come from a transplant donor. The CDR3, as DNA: TGTGCCAGCAGCAGGGAAACTAATGAAAAACTGTTTTTT. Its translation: CASSRETNEKLFF.